These 29 T cell receptor beta chains came from one sample sequenced in a study of tissue T cells after allogeneic stem cell transplantation. Clones were read by immunoSEQ multiplex PCR, and TCRdb kept only the in-frame ones, dropping some. This sample carries approximately 5,700 clones, under 65% of them seen once, and the ten largest clones take roughly 10%. Time point defined: mouse harvest day 7 after allogeneic transplant. Mouse grafts combined 10^7 T-cell-depleted bone marrow cells with 10^6 splenic CD5+ T cells. The sequencing sample was made of gut tissue. Receptors were obtained from a female BALB/c mouse given C57BL/6 T cells with graft-versus-host disease after an allogeneic hematopoietic cell transplant.

With respect to this clone: At one of its ends the junction is not consistent with the germline gene, which may arise from a read error. Mouse germline and gene names are used. The missing CDR3 end, 1 residue past where the read stops, is filled in from the germline J gene. The V gene is TRBV13-3, the J gene TRBJ2-7; the D gene is possibly TRBD2 (5 bases). The V gene's germline CDR1 is NNHDY and CDR2 SYVADS. There are 14 residues in the CDR3. The CDR3 DNA, read in part, is TGTGCCAGCGGTGATGAGGCCTGGGTGTATGAACAGTAC. It encodes CASGDEAWVYEQY. The CDR3 reads in full as CASGDEAWVYEQYF.

As for this clone: Gene labels here are mouse ones. From the germline J gene comes the end of the CDR3, since the read stops 1 residue before it. The chain links TRBV1 to TRBJ1-6; 8 positions agree with TRBD1. TRBJ1-6 is placed among ORFs of uncertain function. CDR1 and CDR2 (germline): NSQYPW, LRSPGD (reference sequence). With 3 bases clipped from V and 4 bases from J, the junction kept 2 bases outside the gene matches. This CDR3 contains 15 residues. The sequenced part of the CDR3 DNA is TGCACCTGCAGTGCCCGGGACAGGTATAATTCGCCCCTCTAC. Protein: CTCSARDRYNSPLY. In full, the CDR3 reads CTCSARDRYNSPLYF.

Worth noting for this clone: The listed genes are named as in mouse. The observed sequence ends 1 residue before the CDR3 terminus, with the missing tail filled in from the germline J gene. The rearrangement joins TRBV13-2 to TRBJ2-7; D tentatively reads TRBD1 or TRBD2 (6 bases each). The CDR3 runs to 14 residues. Germline V gene lookup returns CDR1 NNHNN and CDR2 SYGAGS (reference sequence). Trimming pared 5 bases from V and 4 bases from J, leaving 16 bases between. CDR3 protein: CASGGGGTLYEQYF. The covered CDR3 bases are TGTGCCAGCGGGGGAGGGGGGACATTGTATGAACAGTAC.

On this clone: The gene names given are mouse names. The read ends 1 residue shy of where the CDR3 ends; the end is completed using the germline J gene. The chain uses TRBV26 and TRBJ2-1; D possibly corresponds to TRBD2 (6 bases). Germline CDR1 KGHPV, CDR2 FQNQEV (reference sequence). The CDR3 extends over 15 amino acids. V lost 3 bases to trimming and J lost 0 bases, with 9 bases between them. Incomplete CDR3 DNA: TGTGCCAGCAGTCTCGGGGGGTATAACTATGCTGAGCAGTTC. This encodes CASSLGGYNYAEQF. Given in full, the CDR3 is CASSLGGYNYAEQFF.

This clone was seen more than once but under ten times. The gene names given are mouse names. Sequencing ends 1 residue short of the CDR3 end; the germline J gene provides the rest. The chain joins TRBV24 to TRBJ2-7; 7 bases are a match to TRBD1. Trimming took 6 bases from V and 7 from J; bases not matched to a gene: 0. Germline V CDR1 and CDR2: KGHTA, FRNEEI. CDR3 length equals 10 residues. The CDR3 sequence is CASRDREQYF. The CDR3 bases that were read are TGTGCCAGCAGGGACAGGGAACAGTAC.

As concerns this clone: The gene symbols are mouse symbols. Read coverage stops 1 residue before the CDR3 terminus; the germline J gene supplies the remainder. The genes are TRBV26 and TRBJ2-7, with 14 bases fitting TRBD2. The germline V gene has CDR1 KGHPV and CDR2 FQNQEV (reference sequence). The CDR3 extends over 16 amino acids. With V trimmed by 2 bases and J by 4 bases, 4 bases remained unmatched. The CDR3 is CASSLPGTGGAYEQYF. Partial CDR3 DNA: TGTGCCAGCAGTCTGCCCGGGACTGGGGGGGCTTATGAACAGTAC. Based on the CDR3 plus reference TRBV26 and TRBJ2-7, the full variable domain is NSKVIQTPRYLVKGQGQKAKMRCIPEKGHPVVFWYQQNKNNEFKFLINFQNQEVLQQIDMTEKRFSAECPSNSPCSLEIQSSEAGDSALYLCASSLPGTGGAYEQYFGPGTRLTVL.

This clone is large within its sample. Any gene name here is a mouse gene name. The CDR3 goes on 1 residue after the read ends, and that part is filled in from the germline J gene. J is TRBJ2-7 and V is TRBV29; 8 bases are shared with TRBD1. CDR1 and CDR2 from the germline V gene are MSHET and SYDVDS. V was clipped by 4 bases and J by 7 bases; unmatched bases: 6. This CDR3 region has 13 residues. The CDR3 is CASSSGGRREQYF. CDR3 DNA, as far as it was read: TGTGCTAGCAGTTCAGGGGGCCGCAGGGAACAGTAC.

As concerns this clone: Mouse germline and gene names are used. The CDR3 is cut off 1 residue early in the read; its end comes from the germline J gene. The rearrangement joins TRBV31 to TRBJ2-4; D is unresolved. Germline loops: CDR1 GKSSPN, CDR2 SITVG. This CDR3 region has 13 residues. Trimming cost V 0 bases and J 1 base, with 5 bases left between them. Incomplete CDR3 DNA: TGTGCCTGGAGTCTAAAGGGTCAAAACACCTTGTAC. Translation gives CAWSLKGQNTLY. The whole CDR3 protein reads CAWSLKGQNTLYF. Full variable domain (remainder filled in from reference TRBV31 and TRBJ2-4): AQTIHQWPVAEIKAVGSPLSLGCTIKGKSSPNLYWYWQATGGTLQQLFYSITVGQVESVVQLNLSASRPKDDQFILSTEKLLLSHSGFYLCAWSLKGQNTLYFGAGTRLSVL.

Worth noting for this clone: Gene names and germline match the mouse. The read terminates 1 residue before the CDR3 end, so the remaining end is supplied by the germline J gene. The V and J genes are TRBV3 and TRBJ2-3; tentative D call: TRBD2 (6 bases). This CDR3 has 14 residues. Trimming cost V 1 base and J 5 bases, with 10 bases left between them. From germline, CDR1 is SNHLY and CDR2 FYNGKV (reference sequence). The CDR3 reads CASSLDWGRETLYF. Incomplete CDR3 DNA: TGTGCCAGCAGCTTAGATTGGGGGAGAGAAACGCTGTAT.

This clone is classed as medium-sized. Gene names follow the mouse nomenclature. The missing CDR3 end, 1 residue past where the read stops, is filled in from the germline J gene. The chain combines TRBV16 with TRBJ1-2; a weak D match, TRBD1 (6 bases). The length of the CDR3 is 13 residues. Deletions cut 1 base from V and 6 bases from J, with 9 bases between. Germline CDR1 SGHSA, CDR2 FRNQAP. The CDR3 sequence is CASSLAGETDYTF. The CDR3 DNA, read in part, is TGTGCAAGCAGCTTAGCAGGGGAGACCGACTACACC.

A remark on this clone: Gene names refer to mouse genes. The sequenced fragment ends 1 residue before the CDR3 boundary, so the rest is inferred from the germline J gene. The V gene is TRBV29, the J gene TRBJ1-4; the D gene is possibly TRBD1 (6 bases). CDR1 and CDR2 from the germline V gene are MSHET and SYDVDS. Trimming stripped 1 base from V and 4 bases from J, with 10 bases between. This CDR3 has 15 amino acids. The covered CDR3 bases are TGTGCTAGCAGTTTATATGGGACAATCAACGAAAGATTATTT. Its protein is CASSLYGTINERLF. The whole CDR3 protein is CASSLYGTINERLFF.

This clone was counted between two and nine times. The listed genes are named as in mouse. The CDR3 end is not reached by the read, which stops 1 residue before it; the germline J gene fills it in. The genes are TRBV13-1 and TRBJ2-3, with TRBD2 identical over 9 bases. Germline CDR1 reads NSHNY; CDR2 reads SYGAGN. CDR3 length: 15 residues. Losses at the gene ends were 3 bases for V and 0 bases for J; bases not matched to a gene: 2. CDR3 bases read: TGTGCCAGCAGTGCCGGGACTGGGAGTGCAGAAACGCTGTAT. This sequence encodes CASSAGTGSAETLY. The CDR3 in its entirety is CASSAGTGSAETLYF.

The table lists this clone with a few counts. The gene symbols are mouse symbols. Sequencing ends 1 residue short of the CDR3 end; the germline J gene provides the rest. V is TRBV21 and J is TRBJ2-4; tentatively, D is TRBD2 (6 bases). TRBV21 has ORF status, its function being uncertain. Trimming took 2 bases from V and 3 from J, leaving 6 bases between them. The CDR3 is 13 amino acids. CDR3 DNA (partial): TGTGCTAGCAGTCAAGGACTGCAAAACACCTTGTAC. Its translation is CASSQGLQNTLY. The whole CDR3 protein is CASSQGLQNTLYF.

This clone was counted a few times. Genes and germline are mouse. The CDR3 end is not reached by the read, which stops 1 residue before it; the germline J gene fills it in. This sequence joins TRBV26 and TRBJ2-5; D perhaps matches TRBD2 (7 bases). This CDR3 is built from 14 residues. CDR1 and CDR2 (germline): KGHPV, FQNQEV (reference sequence). V was shortened by 4 bases and J by 3 bases, with 11 bases between the two germline ends. The DNA read from the CDR3 is TGTGCCAGCAGTCCCCGGGGGGCGCAAGACACCCAGTAC. Translation: CASSPRGAQDTQY. The whole CDR3 is CASSPRGAQDTQYF.

Points on this clone: Gene names are mouse gene names. The read comes to an end 1 residue before the CDR3 does, leaving the germline J gene to fill in the end. The rearrangement links TRBV16 to TRBJ2-5; TRBD2 agrees at 9 bases. This CDR3 has 16 residues. V dropped 0 bases and J dropped 6; count of bases not matched to a gene: 7. CDR1 is SGHSA and CDR2 is FRNQAP in the germline V gene. The CDR3 loop reads CASSLDVGGARDTQYF. The covered CDR3 bases are TGTGCAAGCAGCTTAGATGTTGGGGGGGCGCGTGACACCCAGTAC.

Points on this clone: Here the gene names and germline are mouse. The read falls 1 residue short of the CDR3 end, and the missing part is taken from the germline J gene. The genes are TRBV26 and TRBJ1-3, with 7 bases lining up with TRBD1. The CDR3 extends over 14 amino acids. V was pared by 6 bases and J by 4 bases, with 6 bases of the junction left unmatched. Germline-derived CDR1 and CDR2 are KGHPV and FQNQEV (reference sequence). CDR3 DNA (partial): TGTGCCAGCAGCCCAACAGGGGACGGAAATACGCTCTAT. This translates into CASSPTGDGNTLY. The full CDR3 is CASSPTGDGNTLYF. Looking up the rest from reference TRBV26 and TRBJ1-3 gives the full variable domain: NSKVIQTPRYLVKGQGQKAKMRCIPEKGHPVVFWYQQNKNNEFKFLINFQNQEVLQQIDMTEKRFSAECPSNSPCSLEIQSSEAGDSALYLCASSPTGDGNTLYFGEGSRLIVV.

Concerning this clone: Gene labels here are mouse ones. The missing CDR3 end, 1 residue past where the read stops, is filled in from the germline J gene. This specimen includes other DNA sequences encoding the same CDR3. The chain recombines TRBV26 with TRBJ1-1; maybe TRBD1 (5 bases). V gave up 4 bases and J gave up 1 base, with 7 bases separating them. This CDR3 spans 13 amino acids. Germline V lookup: CDR1 KGHPV, CDR2 FQNQEV (reference sequence). The CDR3 sequence is CASSPQGNTEVFF. The CDR3 DNA, read in part, is TGTGCCAGCAGTCCCCAGGGAAACACAGAAGTCTTC.

This clone was detected only once. Mouse gene names and germline throughout. The covered CDR3 bases are TGTGCCAGCAGTCTGCCGGGGGCGCGCTCCGACTACACC. Residues: CASSLPGARSDYT. Given in full, the CDR3 is CASSLPGARSDYTF. The V call is TRBV26, the J call TRBJ1-2; possibly TRBD1 for D (6 bases). Sequencing ends 1 residue short of the CDR3 end; the germline J gene provides the rest. Germline V gene data show CDR1 as KGHPV and CDR2 as FQNQEV (reference sequence). The germline V and J ends were trimmed by 2 bases and 4 bases, with 11 bases remaining between them. The CDR3 is 14 amino acids.

Concerning this clone: Gene names denote mouse genes. In the same sample, other DNA sequences code for this CDR3. The CDR3 loop is CASSLGISNERLFF. The CDR3 DNA, read in part, is TGTGCCAGCAGTCTGGGAATTTCCAACGAAAGATTATTT. V gene TRBV26 combines with J gene TRBJ1-4, with D uncertain. The sequenced fragment ends 1 residue before the CDR3 boundary, so the rest is inferred from the germline J gene. Germline-derived CDR1 and CDR2 are KGHPV and FQNQEV (reference sequence). The V and J ends lost 2 bases and 0 bases respectively, with 4 bases between them. The CDR3 consists of 14 residues.

Concerning this clone itself: Each gene name is a mouse one. Read data end 1 residue before the CDR3 end; the end is taken from the germline J gene. V usage is TRBV5 and J usage is TRBJ2-2; 7 bases align to TRBD1. J was trimmed by 3 bases and V by 4 bases; bases with no gene match: 2. Germline V lookup: CDR1 LGHNA, CDR2 YNLKQL (reference sequence). CDR3 length equals 14 residues. Incomplete CDR3 DNA: TGTGCCAGCAGCCCAACAGGGGACACCGGGCAGCTCTAC. This translates into CASSPTGDTGQLY. The complete CDR3 protein is CASSPTGDTGQLYF.

Worth noting for this clone: Genes and germline come from the mouse. With the read ending 1 residue before the CDR3 end, the germline J gene is used to fill in that end. J is TRBJ2-3 and V is TRBV13-2; possible D gene TRBD2, 6 bases. Trimming removed 6 bases from V and 0 bases from J, with 11 bases in between. This CDR3 contains 14 residues. Germline V CDR1 and CDR2: NNHNN, SYGAGS (reference sequence). The CDR3 spells CASAQLGSAETLYF. CDR3 DNA, as far as it was read: TGTGCCAGCGCCCAACTGGGTAGTGCAGAAACGCTGTAT.

This clone came up a few times. All gene names here are mouse names. The CDR3 end is not reached by the read, which stops 1 residue before it; the germline J gene fills it in. V gene TRBV23 combines with J gene TRBJ2-7; no check of the table's D call, TRBD2, against the DNA was made. Germline CDR1 and CDR2: KGHTA and FQNQQP. This CDR3 is built from 15 residues. The CDR3 bases that were read are TGCTCCAGCAGTCAAAGACTGGGGAGCTCCTATGAACAGTAC. Protein product: CSSSQRLGSSYEQY. The whole CDR3 protein is CSSSQRLGSSYEQYF.

This clone has a handful of counts. All gene names here are mouse names. The sequenced fragment ends 1 residue before the CDR3 boundary, so the rest is inferred from the germline J gene. This rearrangement joins TRBV31 to TRBJ2-7, with D perhaps matching TRBD2 (6 bases). The CDR3 length is 13 residues. V dropped 0 bases and J dropped 3 bases, with 9 bases sitting between them. Germline-derived CDR1 and CDR2 are GKSSPN and SITVG. The CDR3: CAWSLWGIYEQYF. CDR3 DNA (partial): TGTGCCTGGAGTCTGTGGGGGATCTATGAACAGTAC.

Concerning this clone: Gene and germline names: mouse. The read falls 1 residue short of the CDR3 end, and the missing part is taken from the germline J gene. The gene calls are TRBV16 and TRBJ1-3; D is undetermined. The CDR3 has 15 residues. CDR1 SGHSA and CDR2 FRNQAP come from the germline V gene. V lost 1 base and J lost 0, with 7 bases in between. The part of the CDR3 DNA that was read is TGTGCAAGCAGCTTAGGCGGAAATTCTGGAAATACGCTCTAT. This gives the protein CASSLGGNSGNTLY. The whole CDR3 reads CASSLGGNSGNTLYF.

As concerns this clone: Gene names denote mouse genes. The read finishes 1 residue shy of the CDR3 end, and the germline J gene is used to complete it. J is TRBJ2-7 and V is TRBV31; TRBD2 matches 9 bases. The germline V gene encodes CDR1 GKSSPN and CDR2 SITVG. V lost 0 bases to trimming and J lost 3 bases; unmatched junction nucleotides: 3. CDR3 size: 14 residues. CDR3 amino acids: CAWSLGTGSYEQYF. Partial CDR3 DNA: TGTGCCTGGAGTCTAGGGACTGGGAGCTATGAACAGTAC.

A remark on this clone: Any gene name here is a mouse gene name. The read halts 1 residue ahead of the CDR3 end, with the missing end drawn from the germline J gene. The chain carries TRBV13-3 and TRBJ2-5, with TRBD1 identical over 9 bases. From germline, CDR1 is NNHDY and CDR2 SYVADS. The CDR3 runs to 15 residues. Trimming cost V 4 bases and J 4 bases; bases outside gene matches: 7. The DNA read from the CDR3 is TGTGCCAGCAGTCCCTCCGGGACAGGGAAAGACACCCAGTAC. Residues: CASSPSGTGKDTQY. The full CDR3 protein is CASSPSGTGKDTQYF.

This clone came up a few times. Mouse germline and gene names are used. The covered CDR3 bases are TGTGCCAGCGGGGACTCCGACTACACC. It yields the protein CASGDSDYT. The CDR3 reads in full as CASGDSDYTF. The rearrangement links TRBV13-2 to TRBJ1-2; the D is unclear. The read stops 1 residue short of the end of the CDR3; the missing end is completed from the germline J gene. V was clipped by 5 bases and J by 3 bases, with 2 bases between them. The CDR3 totals 10 residues. The germline V gene has CDR1 NNHNN and CDR2 SYGAGS (reference sequence).

As concerns this clone: Germline and genes here are mouse. With the read ending 1 residue before the CDR3 end, the germline J gene is used to fill in that end. This chain connects TRBV26 to TRBJ1-2; D unclear. The CDR3 consists of 13 residues. The V and J ends lost 1 base and 1 base respectively, with 4 bases between them. From germline, CDR1 is KGHPV and CDR2 FQNQEV (reference sequence). The DNA read from the CDR3 is TGTGCCAGCAGTCTGTTGGTAAACTCCGACTACACC. Translating gives CASSLLVNSDYT. Given in full, the CDR3 is CASSLLVNSDYTF. The variable domain in full, completed from reference TRBV26 and TRBJ1-2, reads NSKVIQTPRYLVKGQGQKAKMRCIPEKGHPVVFWYQQNKNNEFKFLINFQNQEVLQQIDMTEKRFSAECPSNSPCSLEIQSSEAGDSALYLCASSLLVNSDYTFGSGTRLLVI.

This clone was counted a few times. Mouse names are used for the genes. The read halts 1 residue ahead of the CDR3 end, with the missing end drawn from the germline J gene. The genes are TRBV13-3 and TRBJ1-1; TRBD1 is a possible D gene (5 bases). V gave up 3 bases and J gave up 6 bases, with 6 bases separating them. The CDR3 loop spans 11 amino acids. Germline CDR1 is NNHDY and CDR2 is SYVADS. The sequenced part of the CDR3 DNA is TGTGCCAGCAGTGGGGGCCCAGAAGTCTTC. As protein: CASSGGPEVF. The entire CDR3 reads CASSGGPEVFF.